Reported below is one TCR beta chain. What it binds is not known. This sample is drawn from a study of CD8 T cells in Susac syndrome. This CDR3 has 13 residues. The germline CDR1 and CDR2 sequences are LGHNA and YSLEER. V gave up 6 bases and J gave up 1 base, with 10 bases separating them. General study points: The study recognized that its TCR sequencing and HLA analysis covered a relatively small number of individuals.

Random-hexamer reverse transcription was applied to roughly 0.5 to 1 ug RNA. Amplification of the TCR beta CDR3 was carried out by immunoSEQ multiplex PCR, which spanned a total of 54 Vbeta and 13 Jbeta segments. TCRdb recomputed calls from the immunoSEQ multiplex PCR reads with MiXCR, one row per CDR3 protein. The repertoire consists of about 69,000 distinct CDR3 sequences, with over 90% occurring once and the leading ten covering 0.2% to 0.3%. It was healthy donors who served as the controls, matched for age and sex. TEMRA cells underwent FACS enrichment and CD8+ and CD4+ T cells underwent negative isolation.

Source material: CD8+ T cells from PBMCs. This clonotype was obtained from a human donor in good health. This chain connects TRBV4-3 to TRBJ2-7; perhaps TRBD2 as D (5 bases). As DNA, the CDR3 is TGCGCCAGCAGACGTCGGGGTTCCTACGAGCAGTACGTC. Its protein is CASRRRGSYEQYV.